This TCR beta chain was found in a study of cytomegalovirus exposure and HLA in healthy donors. Overall study results and limits: What a later analysis showed was that several of the most significant clusters appeared linked to common viral pathogens. The investigators catalogued 150 to 200 TCR beta chains as cytomegalovirus-associated. TCR beta chains associated with HLA were, in a later analysis, more clonally expanded than equally common others.

The V gene's germline CDR1 is GTSNPN and CDR2 SVGIG (reference sequence). Trimming stripped 0 bases from V and 0 bases from J, with 10 bases between. The CDR3 covers 15 residues. With 60 Vbeta and 13 Jbeta primers, the PCR was carried out. This table comes from immunoSEQ multiplex PCR, and its TCRdb copy is limited to in-frame clones, with some not included. Here the sample spans roughly 150,000 clones, around three quarters being singletons. Worth noting for this clone: Antigen: not known.

When sampled, the donors appeared nominally healthy, though they likely had unrecorded immune exposures. This chain connects TRBV30 to TRBJ2-3, with D possibly being TRBD1 (5 bases). The sequenced material came from PBMCs. This sequence originates from a woman in her thirties or forties in good health and CMV-seronegative. The CDR3 is CAWSVMTASTDTQYF. CDR3 nucleotide sequence: TGTGCCTGGAGTGTCATGACAGCTAGCACAGATACGCAGTATTTT.